One and the same sample provided the 9 T cell receptor beta chains below, sequenced in a study of T cell repertoires in cytomegalovirus infection. TCRdb called the reads again in MiXCR, with one record for every CDR3 protein. The top ten hold 24% of the sample, which has 500,000 to 600,000 distinct CDR3 sequences, 16% seen once. The sample taken for sequencing was CD8+ T cells from PBMCs. Source of these receptors: a human donor in good health (CMV status not recorded). Some clones in this sample may be carry-over from other donors' samples.

This clonotype was detected ten times or more. The rearrangement uses TRBV7-3 and TRBJ1-1; D not resolved. Trimming took off 7 bases at V and 0 bases at J, with 6 bases between the two ends. The germline V gene encodes CDR1 SGHTA and CDR2 FQGTGA. This CDR3 is built from 12 residues. The CDR3 DNA sequence: TGTGCCAGCAAGGACCTGAACACTGAAGCTTTCTTT. Translated, it gives CASKDLNTEAFF.

Only a few counts were recorded for this clonotype. The chain employs TRBV28 and TRBJ2-7; 7 bases agree with TRBD2. The ends lost 3 bases at V and 7 bases at J; junction bases unmatched: 9. This CDR3 contains 14 residues. The germline CDR1 and CDR2 sequences are MDHEN and SYDVKM. DNA for the CDR3: TGTGCCAGCAGTTTCCTCCGGGAGGTCTTAGAGCAGTACTTC. It specifies CASSFLREVLEQYF.

This clonotype was recorded at least ten times. The rearrangement joins TRBV7-9 to TRBJ1-2; D might be TRBD1 (5 bases). Germline loops: CDR1 SEHNR, CDR2 FQNEAQ (reference sequence). Between the trimmed V and J ends, which lost 5 bases and 2 bases, there was a span of 18 bases. The CDR3 is 16 amino acids. The CDR3 nucleotides read TGTGCCAGCAGCCCTGGGAGTACGGGGGGAAACTATGGCTACACCTTC. Amino acid sequence: CASSPGSTGGNYGYTF.

The genes are TRBV29-1 and TRBJ2-3; TRBD2 matches 12 bases. Unmatched junction bases numbered 5, after V lost 4 bases and J lost 6 bases. In germline, CDR1 is SQVTM, CDR2 ANQGSEA. The CDR3 totals 14 residues. The CDR3 loop is CSVVTSGRADTQYF. Written as DNA, the CDR3 is TGCAGCGTTGTGACTAGCGGGAGAGCGGATACGCAGTATTTT.

This clonotype was observed a handful of times. The gene calls are TRBV2 and TRBJ2-1; D gene uncertain. The CDR3 sequence is 13 residues long. CDR1 is SNHLY, CDR2 FYNNEI, per germline. Trimming removed 7 bases from V and 7 bases from J, with 14 bases in between. CDR3 coding DNA: TGTGCCAGCACGGTGGATTTAGGTAATGAGCAGTTCTTC. Residues: CASTVDLGNEQFF. The full variable domain, completed using reference TRBV2 and TRBJ2-1, is EPEVTQTPSHQVTQMGQEVILRCVPISNHLYFYWYRQILGQKVEFLVSFYNNEISEKSEIFDDQFSVERPDGSNFTLKIRSTKLEDSAMYFCASTVDLGNEQFFGPGTRLTVL.

The table lists this clonotype with a few counts. The chain is built from TRBV28 and TRBJ1-4; 7 bases fit TRBD1. Per germline, CDR1 MDHEN and CDR2 SYDVKM. The CDR3 spans 16 residues. V trimming: 5 bases; J trimming: 8 bases; junction bases outside the gene matches: 14. For the CDR3, the DNA is TGTGCCAGCAGTACCCCTATAGGGGGCGCCAGGGAAAAACTGTTTTTT. It is translated as CASSTPIGGAREKLFF.

This clonotype was detected many times. In DNA form, the CDR3 reads TGTGCCAGCAGCCCGACCGAGAGCTCCTACAATGAGCAGTTCTTC. Its translation: CASSPTESSYNEQFF. The genes are TRBV7-9 and TRBJ2-1; no clear D gene. The CDR3 runs to 15 residues. Germline CDR1 reads SEHNR; CDR2 reads FQNEAQ (reference sequence). Trimming shortened V by 5 bases and J by 0 bases, and 11 bases separated the two germline ends. Complete variable domain (other parts from reference TRBV7-9 and TRBJ2-1): DTGVSQNPRHKITKRGQNVTFRCDPISEHNRLYWYRQTLGQGPEFLTYFQNEAQLEKSRLLSDRFSAERPKGSFSTLEIQRTEQGDSAMYLCASSPTESSYNEQFFGPGTRLTVL.

A remark on this clonotype: Given a much more abundant clone one base away, this may be a read error. V usage is TRBV7-6 and J usage is TRBJ2-1; D possibly corresponds to TRBD2 (6 bases). Germline CDR1 and CDR2: SGHVS and FNYEAQ. V was shortened by 0 bases and J by 8 bases, with 20 bases between the two germline ends. The CDR3 spans 17 residues. The CDR3 DNA reads as TGTGCCAGCAGCTTAGCGGAGGGATACAATTGGGTCCATGAGCAGTTCTTC. Protein sequence: CASSLAEGYNWVHEQFF.

This clonotype occurred many times. The genes are TRBV7-9 and TRBJ2-4; D remains ambiguous. Trimming removed 5 bases at V and 0 bases at J, with 14 bases between. This CDR3 has 16 amino acids. In germline, CDR1 is SEHNR, CDR2 FQNEAQ (reference sequence). CDR3 loop: CASSPGANLAKNIQYF. CDR3 nucleotides: TGTGCCAGCAGCCCTGGCGCTAATCTAGCCAAAAACATTCAGTACTTC.